This T cell receptor (beta chain) came from a study of Graves' ophthalmopathy and Graves' hyperthyroidism. Study-level background: Peripheral blood was collected at initial diagnosis, before any treatment.

Looked up from germline, CDR1 is LNHDA and CDR2 is SQIVND (reference sequence). The CDR3 contains 11 residues. Between the trimmed V and J ends, which lost 4 bases and 8 bases, there was a span of 5 bases. Scientists amplified the TCR beta CDR3 regions from RNA transcripts. Scientists carried out first-round RT-PCR using HTBI primers and then a second-round multiplex PCR. TCRdb re-derived calls from the multiplex PCR reads in MiXCR, one entry per CDR3 protein. The sample carries about 740,000 distinct CDR3 sequences, 35% to 50% recorded once. Study-wide results and limits: A majority of expanded thyroid clonotypes exceeding 0.001 frequency were likewise present in blood.

There are a few counts of this clonotype. Its antigen remains unknown. As diagnostic evidence, clinical symptoms, serum thyroxine, TRAb, thyroid ultrasound and orbital computed tomography were relied upon. The receptor was derived from an adult man with Graves' ophthalmopathy. The gene calls are TRBV19 and TRBJ2-2, with no clear D. Sample: peripheral blood. CDR3 region: CASSTRGELFF. The CDR3 nucleotides are TGTGCCAGTAGTACGCGGGGGGAGCTGTTTTTT.